The present T cell receptor (beta chain) was sequenced within a study of early T cells in non-severe SARS-CoV-2 infection. Study-level results: Comparison of clonotypes with VDJdb favored anti-spike CD8 responses while missing private and CD4 specificities.

Individual cDNA molecules carried attached unique molecular identifiers. TCRdb analysed the 5' RACE reads with MiXCR anew, one entry per CDR3 protein. The sample carries roughly 80,000 distinct CDR3 sequences, around a sixth recorded once. There are 15 residues in the CDR3. Trimming cost V 3 bases and J 1 base, with 12 bases left between them. Germline values: CDR1 SEHNR, CDR2 FQNEAQ (reference sequence). This clonotype has a handful of counts. Its target is unknown. The source of this sequence is an adult who was a healthcare worker with PCR-confirmed SARS-CoV-2 infection or an uninfected control (not recorded which). The sample was whole blood. The V and J genes are TRBV7-9 and TRBJ1-2; D unclear. DNA for the CDR3: TGTGCCAGCAGCTTTGTTACCGAGCTTAACTATGGCTACACCTTC. Protein product: CASSFVTELNYGYTF.